This T cell receptor (beta chain) was captured by sequencing in a study of blood T cell repertoires in COVID-19. This CDR3 region has 13 residues. V lost 2 bases and J 6 bases, leaving 11 bases between the germline ends. Germline-derived CDR1 and CDR2 are SEHNR and FQNEAQ (reference sequence). The data were produced by immunoSEQ multiplex PCR, yet TCRdb's version contains in-frame clones alone and is incomplete. The sample contains over 12,000 clones, 80% to 95% of which appear only once. V and J are TRBV7-9 and TRBJ2-7; D gene unclear. The sequence was collected from a human donor with active COVID-19. The donor label of this sample is uncertain. Sequencing used peripheral blood. CDR3 amino acids: CASSLSQVSEQYF. In nucleotides, the CDR3 is TGTGCCAGCAGCTTAAGTCAGGTCTCCGAGCAGTACTTC.